This TCR beta chain derives from a study of shared clonotypes between healthy human individuals. The repertoire was sequenced with immunoSEQ multiplex PCR; TCRdb's copy has only in-frame clones and lacks some. The repertoire has some 690,000 clones, 90% of them found once; the top ten carry 34%. CDR3 size: 15 residues. Germline values: CDR1 LGHNA, CDR2 YSLEER. V lost 0 bases to trimming and J lost 3 bases, with 12 bases between them. There were no recent acute infections or vaccinations among the donors, who were healthy HIV-negative adults. The sequenced sample consisted of memory CD8+ T cells from PBMCs. Subset denoted: CD45RO+ cells pooled with CCR7-negative TemRA cells. The chain uses TRBV4-3 and TRBJ2-7; D not certain. This clonotype was obtained from a man younger than 30 in good health. Some clones in this sample may be carry-over from other donors' samples. CDR3 amino acids: CASSQDFEDGYEQYF. The CDR3, as DNA: TGCGCCAGCAGCCAAGACTTCGAGGACGGCTACGAGCAGTACTTC.